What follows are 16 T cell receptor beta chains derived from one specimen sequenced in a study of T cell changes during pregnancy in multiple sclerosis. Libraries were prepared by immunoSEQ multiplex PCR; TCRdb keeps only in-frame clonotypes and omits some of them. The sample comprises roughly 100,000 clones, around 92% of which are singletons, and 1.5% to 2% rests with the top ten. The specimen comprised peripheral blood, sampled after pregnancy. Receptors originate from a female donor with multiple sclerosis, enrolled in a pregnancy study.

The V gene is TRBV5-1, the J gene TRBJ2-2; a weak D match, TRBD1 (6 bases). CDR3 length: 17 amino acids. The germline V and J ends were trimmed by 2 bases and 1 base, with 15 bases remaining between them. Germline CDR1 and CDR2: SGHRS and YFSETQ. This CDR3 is CASSLTPGHMNTGELFF. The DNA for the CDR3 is TGCGCCAGCAGCTTAACCCCGGGACACATGAACACCGGGGAGCTGTTTTTT.

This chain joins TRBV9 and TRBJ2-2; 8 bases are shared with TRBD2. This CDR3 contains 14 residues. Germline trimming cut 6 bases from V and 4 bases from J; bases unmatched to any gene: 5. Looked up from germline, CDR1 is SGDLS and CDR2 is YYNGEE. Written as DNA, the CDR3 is TGTGCCAGCACCTTTAGCGGGGTCACCGGGGAGCTGTTTTTT. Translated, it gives CASTFSGVTGELFF.

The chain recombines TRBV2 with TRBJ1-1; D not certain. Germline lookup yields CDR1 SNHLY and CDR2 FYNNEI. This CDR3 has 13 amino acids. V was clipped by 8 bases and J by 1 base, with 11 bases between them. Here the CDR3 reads CASALQPNTEAFF. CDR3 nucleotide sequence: TGTGCCAGCGCGCTACAGCCGAACACTGAAGCTTTCTTT.

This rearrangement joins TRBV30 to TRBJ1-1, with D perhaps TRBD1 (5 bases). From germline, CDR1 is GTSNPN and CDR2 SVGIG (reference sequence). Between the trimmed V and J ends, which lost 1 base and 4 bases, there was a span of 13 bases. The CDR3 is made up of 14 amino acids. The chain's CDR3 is CAWSATAWGTEAFF. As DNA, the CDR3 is TGTGCCTGGAGTGCGACAGCATGGGGCACTGAAGCTTTCTTT.

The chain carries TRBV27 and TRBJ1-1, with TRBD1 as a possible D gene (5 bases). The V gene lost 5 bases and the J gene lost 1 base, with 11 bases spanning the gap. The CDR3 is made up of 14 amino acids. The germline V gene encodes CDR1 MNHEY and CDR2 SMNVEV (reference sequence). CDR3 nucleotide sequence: TGTGCCAGCAGTCGGACAAATAGGAACACTGAAGCTTTCTTT. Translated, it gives CASSRTNRNTEAFF.

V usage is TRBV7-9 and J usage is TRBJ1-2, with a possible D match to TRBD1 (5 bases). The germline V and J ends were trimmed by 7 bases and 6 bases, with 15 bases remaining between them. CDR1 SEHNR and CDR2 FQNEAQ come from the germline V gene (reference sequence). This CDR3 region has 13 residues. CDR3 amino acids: CASTISQGNGYTF. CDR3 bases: TGTGCCAGCACCATCTCGCAGGGTAATGGCTACACCTTC.

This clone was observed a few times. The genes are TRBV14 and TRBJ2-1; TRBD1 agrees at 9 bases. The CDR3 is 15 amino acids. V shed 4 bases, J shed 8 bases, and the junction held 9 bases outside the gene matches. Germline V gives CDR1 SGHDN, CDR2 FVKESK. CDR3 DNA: TGTGCCAGCAGCCCTACAGGGGGCCCGCGGTATGAGCAGTTCTTC. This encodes CASSPTGGPRYEQFF.

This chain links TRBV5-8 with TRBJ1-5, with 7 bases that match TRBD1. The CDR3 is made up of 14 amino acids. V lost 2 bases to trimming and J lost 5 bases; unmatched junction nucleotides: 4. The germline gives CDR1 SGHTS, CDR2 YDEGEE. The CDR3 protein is CASSFRDRDQPQHF. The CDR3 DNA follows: TGTGCCAGCAGCTTCCGGGACAGAGATCAGCCCCAGCATTTT.

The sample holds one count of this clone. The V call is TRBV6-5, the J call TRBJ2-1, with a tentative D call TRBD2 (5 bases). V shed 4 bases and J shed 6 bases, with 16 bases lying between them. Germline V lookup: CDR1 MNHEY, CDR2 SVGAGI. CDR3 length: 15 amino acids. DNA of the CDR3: TGTGCCAGCAGTTTCCAGCCGCTAGCCACCAATGAGCAGTTCTTC. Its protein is CASSFQPLATNEQFF.

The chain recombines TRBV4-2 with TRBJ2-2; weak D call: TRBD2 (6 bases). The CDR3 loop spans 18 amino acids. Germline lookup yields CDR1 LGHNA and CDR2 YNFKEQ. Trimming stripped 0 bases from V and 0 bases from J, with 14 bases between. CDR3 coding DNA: TGTGCCAGCAGCCAAGATCCGAAGCGCGGGGCGAACACCGGGGAGCTGTTTTTT. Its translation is CASSQDPKRGANTGELFF.

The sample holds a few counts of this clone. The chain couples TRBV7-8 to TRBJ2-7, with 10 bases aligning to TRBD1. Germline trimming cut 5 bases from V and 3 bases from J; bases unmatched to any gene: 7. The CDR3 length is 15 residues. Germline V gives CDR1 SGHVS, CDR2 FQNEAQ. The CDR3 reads CASSPYDRGLYEQYF. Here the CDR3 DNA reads TGTGCCAGCAGCCCCTATGACAGGGGGCTCTACGAGCAGTACTTC. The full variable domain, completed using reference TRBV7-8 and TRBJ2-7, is GAGVSQSPRYKVAKRGQDVALRCDPISGHVSLFWYQQALGQGPEFLTYFQNEAQLDKSGLPSDRFFAERPEGSVSTLKIQRTQQEDSAVYLCASSPYDRGLYEQYFGPGTRLTVT.

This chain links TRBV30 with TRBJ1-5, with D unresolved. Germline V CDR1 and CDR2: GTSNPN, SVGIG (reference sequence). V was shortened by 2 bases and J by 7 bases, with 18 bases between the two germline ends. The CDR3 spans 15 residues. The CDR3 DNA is TGTGCCTGGAGTCCGTCCCCTTGGGCCAAGCAGCCCCAGCATTTT. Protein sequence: CAWSPSPWAKQPQHF.

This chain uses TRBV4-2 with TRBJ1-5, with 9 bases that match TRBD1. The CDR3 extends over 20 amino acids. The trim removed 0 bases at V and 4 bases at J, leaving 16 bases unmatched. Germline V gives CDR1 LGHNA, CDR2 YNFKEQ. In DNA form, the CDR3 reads TGTGCCAGCAGCCAAGATAGCGATATGTCGGGACAGGGCAGTAATCAGCCCCAGCATTTT. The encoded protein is CASSQDSDMSGQGSNQPQHF.

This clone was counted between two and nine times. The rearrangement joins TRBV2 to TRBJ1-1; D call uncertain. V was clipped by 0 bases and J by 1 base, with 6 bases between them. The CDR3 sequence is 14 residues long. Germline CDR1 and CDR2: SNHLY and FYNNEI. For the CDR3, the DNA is TGTGCCAGCAGTGAAGCGCTGAGGAACACTGAAGCTTTCTTT. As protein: CASSEALRNTEAFF. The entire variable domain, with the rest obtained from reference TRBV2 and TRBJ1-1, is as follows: EPEVTQTPSHQVTQMGQEVILRCVPISNHLYFYWYRQILGQKVEFLVSFYNNEISEKSEIFDDQFSVERPDGSNFTLKIRSTKLEDSAMYFCASSEALRNTEAFFGQGTRLTVV.

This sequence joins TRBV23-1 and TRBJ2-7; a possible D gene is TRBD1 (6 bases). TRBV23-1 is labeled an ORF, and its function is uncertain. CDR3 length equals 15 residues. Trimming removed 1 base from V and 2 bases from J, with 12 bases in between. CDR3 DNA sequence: TGCGCCAGCAGTCAATACTTGAACAGGGCCTACGAGCAGTACTTC. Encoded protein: CASSQYLNRAYEQYF.

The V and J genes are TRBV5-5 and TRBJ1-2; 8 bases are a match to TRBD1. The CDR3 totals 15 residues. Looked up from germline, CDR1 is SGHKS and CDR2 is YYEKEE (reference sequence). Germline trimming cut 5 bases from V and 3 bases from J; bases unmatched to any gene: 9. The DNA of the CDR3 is TGTGCCAGCAGAATCGGACAGGGCGAAGACTATGGCTACACCTTC. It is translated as CASRIGQGEDYGYTF.